This note documents a single T cell receptor beta chain sequence. The read ends 3 residues early relative to the CDR3; the germline J gene fills the gap. V gave up 5 bases and J gave up 4 bases; unmatched junction bases: 9. The CDR3 is 16 residues long. Per the germline V gene, CDR1 is SGHVS and CDR2 is FQNEAQ. The data originate from a study of T cells in women clearing cervical HPV infection. Looking at the study overall: Cases were women with histologically confirmed HPV16-related CIN3 or worse, including a couple of invasive cancers. No precancer developed; the control's incident HPV16 infection cleared within 12 months. Controls gave blood once infection was undetectable; cases at lesion identification.

All participants had a single incident cervical HPV16 infection, and prevalent HPV16 infections were excluded. Method: immunoSEQ multiplex PCR; TCRdb's copy keeps in-frame clones and lacks some. Its listing shows 22,000 or so clones. The gene calls are TRBV7-8 and TRBJ1-5, with 9 nucleotides matching TRBD1. The specimen was blood buffy coat. This receptor was identified in a woman aged 18 to 75 with a cervical HPV16 infection that either progressed to CIN3+ or cleared (not recorded which). The sequenced part of the CDR3 DNA is TGTGCCAGCAGCAATTACAGGGGGCATGGGAATCAGCCC. Its protein is CASSNYRGHGNQP. The entire CDR3 is CASSNYRGHGNQPQHF.